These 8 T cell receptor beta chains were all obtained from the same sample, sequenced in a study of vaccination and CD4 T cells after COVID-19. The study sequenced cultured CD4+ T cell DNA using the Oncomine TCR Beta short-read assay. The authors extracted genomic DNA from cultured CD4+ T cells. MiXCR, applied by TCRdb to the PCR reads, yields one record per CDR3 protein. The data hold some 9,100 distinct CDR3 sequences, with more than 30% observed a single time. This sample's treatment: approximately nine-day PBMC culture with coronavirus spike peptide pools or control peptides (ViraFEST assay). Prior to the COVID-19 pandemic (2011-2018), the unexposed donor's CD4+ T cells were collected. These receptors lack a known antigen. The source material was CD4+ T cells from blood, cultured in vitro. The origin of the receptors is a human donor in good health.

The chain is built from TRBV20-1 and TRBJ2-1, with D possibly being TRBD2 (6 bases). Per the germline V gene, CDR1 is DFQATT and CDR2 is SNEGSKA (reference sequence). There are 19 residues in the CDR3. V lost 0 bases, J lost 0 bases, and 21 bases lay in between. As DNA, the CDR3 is TGCAGTGCTAGAGATCCCCCCCGGGAGCGTACTAGCTCCTACAATGAGCAGTTCTTC. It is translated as CSARDPPRERTSSYNEQFF.

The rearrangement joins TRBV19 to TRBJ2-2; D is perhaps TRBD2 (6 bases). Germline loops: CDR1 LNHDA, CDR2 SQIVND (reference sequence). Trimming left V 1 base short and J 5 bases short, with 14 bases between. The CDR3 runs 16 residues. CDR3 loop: CASSIVGSIQTGELFF. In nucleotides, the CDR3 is TGTGCCAGTAGTATAGTCGGGAGCATACAAACCGGGGAGCTGTTTTTT.

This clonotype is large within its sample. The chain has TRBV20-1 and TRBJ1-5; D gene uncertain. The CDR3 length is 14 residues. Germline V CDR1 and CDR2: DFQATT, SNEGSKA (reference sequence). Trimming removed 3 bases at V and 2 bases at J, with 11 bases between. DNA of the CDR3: TGCAGTGCTAGGCAGGTAATGGGCAATCAGCCCCAGCATTTT. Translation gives CSARQVMGNQPQHF.

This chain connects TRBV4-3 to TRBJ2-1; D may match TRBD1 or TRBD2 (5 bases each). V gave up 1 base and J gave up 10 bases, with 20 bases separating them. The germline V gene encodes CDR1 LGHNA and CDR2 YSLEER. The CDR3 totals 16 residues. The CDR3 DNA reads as TGCGCCAGCAGCCAAGTTGGGGGTGGGCCAATTGAAGAGCAGTTCTTC. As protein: CASSQVGGGPIEEQFF.

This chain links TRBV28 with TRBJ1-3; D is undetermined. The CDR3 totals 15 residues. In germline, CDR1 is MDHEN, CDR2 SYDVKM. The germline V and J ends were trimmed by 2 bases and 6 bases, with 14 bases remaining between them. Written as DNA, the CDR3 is TGTGCCAGCAGTTTACGACCGGAGTACCTAAACACCATATATTTT. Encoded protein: CASSLRPEYLNTIYF.

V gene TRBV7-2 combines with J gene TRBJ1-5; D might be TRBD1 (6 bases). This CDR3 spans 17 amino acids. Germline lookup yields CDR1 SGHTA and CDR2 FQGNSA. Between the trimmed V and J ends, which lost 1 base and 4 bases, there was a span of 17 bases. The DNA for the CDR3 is TGTGCCAGCAGCTTAGAAGGGACACGGGGAATTAATCAGCCCCAGCATTTT. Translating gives CASSLEGTRGINQPQHF.

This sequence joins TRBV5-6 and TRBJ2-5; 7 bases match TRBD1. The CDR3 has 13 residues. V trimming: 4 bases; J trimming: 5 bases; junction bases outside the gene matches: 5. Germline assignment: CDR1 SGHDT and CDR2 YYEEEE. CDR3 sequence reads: CASSPDRVETQYF. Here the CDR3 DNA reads TGTGCCAGCAGCCCCGACAGGGTGGAGACCCAGTACTTC.

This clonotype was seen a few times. The CDR3 loop reads CASSVLTGNTEAFF. In DNA form, the CDR3 reads TGTGCCAGCAGTGTCCTGACAGGGAACACTGAAGCTTTCTTT. The chain carries TRBV6-1 and TRBJ1-1, with D possibly TRBD1 on 6 matching bases. CDR1 is MNHNS, CDR2 SASEGT, per germline. The CDR3 consists of 14 residues. The ends were cut back, 4 bases at V and 1 base at J, with 10 bases in the middle.